The clone carrying this T cell receptor (beta chain) appeared many times. No antigen is known for it. Time point described: patch test 2, 6 weeks after DPC sensitization. The treatment here: therapeutic diphenylcyclopropenone sensitization with weekly scalp DPC. Blood draws preceded each patch test application. TCRdb ran MiXCR on the RACE reads and lists one entry per CDR3 protein. Of 330,000 or so distinct CDR3 sequences in the sample, about 6% were seen once. This record comes from a study of human T cells and chemical hapten exposure. Looking at the study overall: Small pooled library volume differences mainly caused per-sample TCR yield variation.

Study-wide findings and caveats: Significantly more large CDR3 similarity clusters arose among expanded TCRs than among controls.

The sample was whole blood, taken in connection with sensitization to the hapten diphenylcyclopropenone (DPC). This receptor was obtained from a woman between 18 and 30 years old with alopecia areata. Some clones in this sample may be carry-over from other donors' samples.

The CDR3 nucleotides are TGTGCCAGCAGCCAAACGGAGCGGGGGGGCCCAGATACGCAGTATTTT. Its protein product is CASSQTERGGPDTQYF. This chain connects TRBV14 to TRBJ2-3; TRBD2 matches 10 bases. The CDR3 runs 16 residues. The germline V gene encodes CDR1 SGHDN and CDR2 FVKESK. The junction had 6 bases not matched to a gene; V was cut back by 2 bases and J by 4 bases.